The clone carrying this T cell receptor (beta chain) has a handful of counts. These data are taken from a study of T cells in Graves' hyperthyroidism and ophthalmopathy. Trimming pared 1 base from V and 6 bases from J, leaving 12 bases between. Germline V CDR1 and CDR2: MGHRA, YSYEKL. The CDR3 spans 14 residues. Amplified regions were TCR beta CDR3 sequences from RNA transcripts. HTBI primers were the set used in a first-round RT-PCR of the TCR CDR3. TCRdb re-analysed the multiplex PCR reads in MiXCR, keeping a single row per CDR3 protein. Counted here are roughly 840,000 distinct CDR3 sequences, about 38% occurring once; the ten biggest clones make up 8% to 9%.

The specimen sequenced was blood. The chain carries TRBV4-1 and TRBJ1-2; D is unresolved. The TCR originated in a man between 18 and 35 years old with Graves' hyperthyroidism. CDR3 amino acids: CASSQGRGMDGYTF. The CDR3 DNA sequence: TGCGCCAGCAGCCAAGGACGAGGGATGGATGGCTACACCTTC.